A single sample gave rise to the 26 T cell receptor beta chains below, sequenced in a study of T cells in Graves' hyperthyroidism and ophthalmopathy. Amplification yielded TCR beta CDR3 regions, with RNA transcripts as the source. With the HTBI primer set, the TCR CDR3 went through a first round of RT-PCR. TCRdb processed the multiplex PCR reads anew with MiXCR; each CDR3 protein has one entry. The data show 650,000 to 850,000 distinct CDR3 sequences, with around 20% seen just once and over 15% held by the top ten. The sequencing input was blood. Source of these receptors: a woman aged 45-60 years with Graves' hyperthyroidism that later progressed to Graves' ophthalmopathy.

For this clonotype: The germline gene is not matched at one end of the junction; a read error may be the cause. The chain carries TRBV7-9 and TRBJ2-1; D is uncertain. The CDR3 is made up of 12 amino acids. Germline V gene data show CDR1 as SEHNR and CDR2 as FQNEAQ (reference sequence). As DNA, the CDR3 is TGTGCCAGCAGCTTAATTAGTAATGAGCGGTTCTTC. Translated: CASSLISNERFF. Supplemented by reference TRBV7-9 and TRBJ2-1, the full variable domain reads DTGVSQNPRHKITKRGQNVTFRCDPISEHNRLYWYRQTLGQGPEFLTYFQNEAQLEKSRLLSDRFSAERPKGSFSTLEIQRTEQGDSAMYLCASSLISNERFFGPGTRLTVL.

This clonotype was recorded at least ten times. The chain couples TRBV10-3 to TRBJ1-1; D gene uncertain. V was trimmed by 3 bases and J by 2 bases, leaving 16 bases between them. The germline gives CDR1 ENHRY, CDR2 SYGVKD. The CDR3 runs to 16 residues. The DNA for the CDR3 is TGTGCCATCAGTGACCCGGCATCCCCAGGAAACACTGAAGCTTTCTTT. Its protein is CAISDPASPGNTEAFF.

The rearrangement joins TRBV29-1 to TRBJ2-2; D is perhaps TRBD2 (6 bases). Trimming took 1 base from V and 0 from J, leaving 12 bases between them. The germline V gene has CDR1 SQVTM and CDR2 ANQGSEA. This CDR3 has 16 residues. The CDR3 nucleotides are TGCAGCGTTGAAGGACCGGGACTTTCGAACACCGGGGAGCTGTTTTTT. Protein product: CSVEGPGLSNTGELFF.

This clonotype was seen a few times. In DNA, the CDR3 is TGTGCCAGCAGCTTATACACCTACGAGCAGTACTTC. Residues: CASSLYTYEQYF. This rearrangement joins TRBV11-2 to TRBJ2-7; D unclear. The CDR3 spans 12 residues. The germline V gene encodes CDR1 SGHAT and CDR2 FQNNGV. The germline V and J ends were trimmed by 2 bases and 2 bases, with 4 bases remaining between them. Full variable domain (remainder filled in from reference TRBV11-2 and TRBJ2-7): EAGVAQSPRYKIIEKRQSVAFWCNPISGHATLYWYQQILGQGPKLLIQFQNNGVVDDSQLPKDRFSAERLKGVDSTLKIQPAKLEDSAVYLCASSLYTYEQYFGPGTRLTVT.

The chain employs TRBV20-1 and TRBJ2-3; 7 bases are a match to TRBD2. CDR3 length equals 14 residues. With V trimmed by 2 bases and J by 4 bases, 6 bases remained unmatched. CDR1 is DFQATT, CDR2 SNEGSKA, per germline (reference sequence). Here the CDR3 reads CSARFAGESDTQYF. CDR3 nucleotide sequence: TGCAGTGCTAGATTCGCGGGGGAATCAGATACGCAGTATTTT.

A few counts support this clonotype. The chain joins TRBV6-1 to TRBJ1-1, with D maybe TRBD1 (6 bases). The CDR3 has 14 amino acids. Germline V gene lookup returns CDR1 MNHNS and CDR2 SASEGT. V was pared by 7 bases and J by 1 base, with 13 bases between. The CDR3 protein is CASKLLQGNTEAFF. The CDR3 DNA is TGTGCCAGCAAATTACTACAGGGGAACACTGAAGCTTTCTTT.

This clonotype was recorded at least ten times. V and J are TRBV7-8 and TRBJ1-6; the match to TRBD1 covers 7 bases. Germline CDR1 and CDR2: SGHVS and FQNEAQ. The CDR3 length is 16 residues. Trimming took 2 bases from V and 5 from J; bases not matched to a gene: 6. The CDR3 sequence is CASSLHRGYDNSPLHF. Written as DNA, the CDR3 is TGTGCCAGCAGCTTACACAGGGGATATGATAATTCACCCCTCCACTTT.

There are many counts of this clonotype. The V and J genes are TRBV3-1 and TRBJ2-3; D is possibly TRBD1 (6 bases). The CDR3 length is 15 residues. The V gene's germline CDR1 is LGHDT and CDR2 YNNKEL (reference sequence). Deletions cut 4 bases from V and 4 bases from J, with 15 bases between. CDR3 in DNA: TGTGCCAGCAGCCCCAGGACAGAGCTCGCAGATACGCAGTATTTT. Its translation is CASSPRTELADTQYF.

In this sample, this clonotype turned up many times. The CDR3 DNA follows: TGTGCCAGCAGTGTACAGGGGTGGGATGAGCAGTTCTTC. This gives the protein CASSVQGWDEQFF. The chain joins TRBV2 to TRBJ2-1; 7 bases agree with TRBD1. This CDR3 spans 13 amino acids. With 4 bases clipped from V and 8 bases from J, the junction kept 5 bases outside the gene matches. Germline V gene data show CDR1 as SNHLY and CDR2 as FYNNEI.

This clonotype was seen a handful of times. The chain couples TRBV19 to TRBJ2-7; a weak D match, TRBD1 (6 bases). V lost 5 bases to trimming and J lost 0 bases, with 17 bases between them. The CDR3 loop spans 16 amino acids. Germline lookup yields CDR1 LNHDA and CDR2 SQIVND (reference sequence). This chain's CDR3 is CASSLQGRPSSYEQYF. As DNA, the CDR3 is TGTGCCAGTAGTTTACAGGGAAGGCCCTCCTCCTACGAGCAGTACTTC.

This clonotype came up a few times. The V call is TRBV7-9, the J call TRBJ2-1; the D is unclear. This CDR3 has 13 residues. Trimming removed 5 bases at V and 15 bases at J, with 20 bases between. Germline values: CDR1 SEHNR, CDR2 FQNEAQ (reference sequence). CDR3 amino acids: CASSQILQGNGFF. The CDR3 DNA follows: TGTGCCAGCAGCCAAATCCTCCAAGGGAATGGGTTCTTC.

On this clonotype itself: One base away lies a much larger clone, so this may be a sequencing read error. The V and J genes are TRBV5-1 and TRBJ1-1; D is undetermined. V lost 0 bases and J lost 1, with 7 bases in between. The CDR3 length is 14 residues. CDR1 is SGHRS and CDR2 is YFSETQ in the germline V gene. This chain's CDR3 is CASSLAFQNTEAFF. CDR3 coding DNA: TGCGCCAGCAGCTTGGCCTTTCAGAACACTGAAGCTTTCTTT.

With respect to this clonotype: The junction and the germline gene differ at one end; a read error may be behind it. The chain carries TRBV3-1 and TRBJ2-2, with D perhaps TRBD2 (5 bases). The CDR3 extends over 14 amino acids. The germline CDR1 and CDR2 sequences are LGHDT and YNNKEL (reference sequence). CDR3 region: CACSRSGGGGELFF. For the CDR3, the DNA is TGTGCCTGCAGCCGAAGCGGAGGCGGCGGGGAGCTGTTTTTT.

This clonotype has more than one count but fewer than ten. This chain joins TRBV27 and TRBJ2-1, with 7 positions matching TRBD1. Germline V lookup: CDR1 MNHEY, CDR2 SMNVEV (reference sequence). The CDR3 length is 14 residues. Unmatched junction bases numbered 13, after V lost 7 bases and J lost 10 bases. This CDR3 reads CASIPGTAVGEQFF. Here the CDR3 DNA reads TGTGCCAGCATCCCCGGGACAGCTGTCGGCGAGCAGTTCTTC.

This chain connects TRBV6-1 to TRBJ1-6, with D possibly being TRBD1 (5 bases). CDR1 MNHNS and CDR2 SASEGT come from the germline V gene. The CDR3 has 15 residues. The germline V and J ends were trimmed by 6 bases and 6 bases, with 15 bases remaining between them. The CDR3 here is CASRTTGESNSPLHF. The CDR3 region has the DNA TGTGCCAGCAGGACAACAGGAGAAAGTAATTCACCCCTCCACTTT.

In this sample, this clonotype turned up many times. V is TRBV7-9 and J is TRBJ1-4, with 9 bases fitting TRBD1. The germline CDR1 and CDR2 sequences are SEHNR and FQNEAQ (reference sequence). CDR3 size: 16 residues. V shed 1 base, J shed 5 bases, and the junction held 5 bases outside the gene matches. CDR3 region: CASSLVLGTGNEKLFF. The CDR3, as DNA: TGTGCCAGCAGCTTAGTCCTTGGGACAGGGAATGAAAAACTGTTTTTT.

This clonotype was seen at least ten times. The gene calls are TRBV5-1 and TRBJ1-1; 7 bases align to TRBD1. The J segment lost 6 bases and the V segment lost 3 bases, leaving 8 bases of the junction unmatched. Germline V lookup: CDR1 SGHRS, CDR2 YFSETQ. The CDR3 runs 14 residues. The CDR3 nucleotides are TGCGCCAGCAGCTCAACAGGGGTAGGTGCTGAAGCTTTCTTT. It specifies CASSSTGVGAEAFF. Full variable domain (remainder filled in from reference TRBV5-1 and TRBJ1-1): KAGVTQTPRYLIKTRGQQVTLSCSPISGHRSVSWYQQTPGQGLQFLFEYFSETQRNKGNFPGRFSGRQFSNSRSEMNVSTLELGDSALYLCASSSTGVGAEAFFGQGTRLTVV.

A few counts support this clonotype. In nucleotides, the CDR3 is TGTGCCAGCACCCAGACCGGGACTTTCCACGAGCAGTACTTC. Residues: CASTQTGTFHEQYF. V usage is TRBV6-1 and J usage is TRBJ2-7, with a possible D match to TRBD2 (6 bases). Trimming removed 7 bases at V and 5 bases at J, with 18 bases between. The CDR3 contains 14 residues. From germline, CDR1 is MNHNS and CDR2 SASEGT.

The CDR3 bases are TGCAGCGTTGAGGCGGGGGCGTCTACGCAGTATTTT. This codes for CSVEAGASTQYF. J is TRBJ2-3 and V is TRBV29-1, with a possible D match to TRBD2 (7 bases). Germline V gives CDR1 SQVTM, CDR2 ANQGSEA. The CDR3 loop spans 12 amino acids. The V gene lost 3 bases and the J gene lost 8 bases, with 12 bases spanning the gap.

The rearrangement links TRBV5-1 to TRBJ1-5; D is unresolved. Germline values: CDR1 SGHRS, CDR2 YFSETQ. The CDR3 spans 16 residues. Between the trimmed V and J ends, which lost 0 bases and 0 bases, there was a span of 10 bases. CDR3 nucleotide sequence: TGCGCCAGCAGCTTGGTCCCGTCGGGTAGCAATCAGCCCCAGCATTTT. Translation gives CASSLVPSGSNQPQHF.

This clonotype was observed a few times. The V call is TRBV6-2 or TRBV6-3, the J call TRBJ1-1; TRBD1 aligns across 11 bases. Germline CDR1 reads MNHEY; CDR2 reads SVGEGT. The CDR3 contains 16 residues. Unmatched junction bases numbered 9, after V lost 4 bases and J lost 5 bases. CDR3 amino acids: CASSSAGQGARTEAFF. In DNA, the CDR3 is TGTGCCAGCAGTTCGGCAGGACAGGGGGCAAGGACTGAAGCTTTCTTT.

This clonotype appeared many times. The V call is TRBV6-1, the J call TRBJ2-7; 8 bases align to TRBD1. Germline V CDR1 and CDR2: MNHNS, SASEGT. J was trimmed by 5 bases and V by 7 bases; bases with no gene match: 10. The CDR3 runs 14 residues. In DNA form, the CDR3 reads TGTGCCAGCATTTCGGACAGGGAGGTTGACGAGCAGTACTTC. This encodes CASISDREVDEQYF.

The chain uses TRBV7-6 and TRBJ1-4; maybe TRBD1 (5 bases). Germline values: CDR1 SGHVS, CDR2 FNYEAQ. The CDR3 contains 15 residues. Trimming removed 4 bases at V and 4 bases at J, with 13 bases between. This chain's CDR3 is CASSSGTGLNEKLFF. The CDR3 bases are TGTGCCAGCAGCTCTGGGACGGGGCTTAATGAAAAACTGTTTTTT.

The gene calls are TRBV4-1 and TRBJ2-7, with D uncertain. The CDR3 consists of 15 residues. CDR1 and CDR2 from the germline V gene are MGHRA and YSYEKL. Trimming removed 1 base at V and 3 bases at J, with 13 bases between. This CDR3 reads CASSQVWQSIYEQYF. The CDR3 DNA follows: TGCGCCAGCAGCCAAGTCTGGCAGTCAATCTACGAGCAGTACTTC.

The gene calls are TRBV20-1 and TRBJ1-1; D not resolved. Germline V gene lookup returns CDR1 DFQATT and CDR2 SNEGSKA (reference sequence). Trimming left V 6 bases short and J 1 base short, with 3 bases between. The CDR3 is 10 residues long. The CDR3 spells CSAENTEAFF. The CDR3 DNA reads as TGCAGTGCGGAGAACACTGAAGCTTTCTTT.

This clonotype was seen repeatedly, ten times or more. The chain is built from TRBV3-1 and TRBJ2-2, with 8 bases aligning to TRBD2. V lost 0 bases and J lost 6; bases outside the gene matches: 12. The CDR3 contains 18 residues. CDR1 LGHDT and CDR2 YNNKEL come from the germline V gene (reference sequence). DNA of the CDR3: TGTGCCAGCAGCCAAGAAGCGGGGGTCCTCGCGGGGCCCGGGGAGCTGTTTTTT. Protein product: CASSQEAGVLAGPGELFF.